Each of the 5 T cell receptor beta chains below was sequenced from the same sample in a study of response to subunit inactivated influenza vaccine. Each CDR3 protein is one row after TCRdb ran MiXCR on the RT-PCR reads. Of a few hundred thousand distinct CDR3 sequences listed, around 7.7% are singletons. Sample: PBMCs from blood, taken 23 months after vaccination. All receptors derive from a man in his fifties or sixties who received an inactivated influenza vaccine.

The J gene is TRBJ2-1, the V gene TRBV4-3; 8 bases fit TRBD2. V lost 0 bases, J lost 9 bases, and 7 bases stayed unmatched. From germline, CDR1 is LGHNA and CDR2 YSLEER. CDR3 length equals 15 residues. The CDR3 protein is CASSQEVSGGGEQFF. CDR3 coding DNA: TGCGCCAGCAGCCAAGAAGTAAGCGGGGGCGGTGAGCAGTTCTTC.

The chain has TRBV6-5 and TRBJ1-4; weak D call: TRBD1 (5 bases). With 4 bases removed from V and 4 bases from J, the gap between germline ends came to 13 bases. The CDR3 length is 15 residues. Per the germline V gene, CDR1 is MNHEY and CDR2 is SVGAGI. The CDR3 region is CASSWGTGFNEKLFF. CDR3 coding DNA: TGTGCCAGCAGTTGGGGGACTGGATTTAATGAAAAACTGTTTTTT.

This clonotype was recorded a few times. CDR3 protein: CASSQSSLGTEAFF. The CDR3 DNA sequence: TGCGCCAGCAGCCAGAGCAGTTTAGGGACTGAAGCTTTCTTT. The chain couples TRBV4-3 to TRBJ1-1; D not certain. Between the trimmed V and J ends, which lost 3 bases and 5 bases, there was a span of 13 bases. From germline, CDR1 is LGHNA and CDR2 YSLEER. The CDR3 totals 14 residues.

This clonotype was counted many times. The rearrangement joins TRBV28 to TRBJ2-7; D not resolved. V was pared by 5 bases and J by 4 bases, with 15 bases between. The V gene's germline CDR1 is MDHEN and CDR2 SYDVKM. The CDR3 consists of 14 residues. The CDR3 DNA is TGTGCCAGCAGTCGGAATGGAGTCTGGTACGAGCAGTACTTC. Protein product: CASSRNGVWYEQYF.

V gene TRBV6-1 combines with J gene TRBJ2-1; 7 bases agree with TRBD2. The CDR3 length is 16 residues. Germline V CDR1 and CDR2: MNHNS, SASEGT. J gave up 1 base and V 4 bases, and 7 bases lay outside the gene matches. The CDR3 protein is CASSARDYLSYNEQFF. The CDR3 nucleotides read TGTGCCAGCAGTGCCCGGGACTACCTTTCCTACAATGAGCAGTTCTTC.